Listed here is a single T cell receptor beta chain. What it binds is not known. The sample comes from a study of CD8+ T cells in alopecia areata. Extraction and reverse transcription of RNA yielded cDNA as the sequencing template. Clones were read by immunoSEQ multiplex PCR, and TCRdb kept only the in-frame ones, dropping some. The table records roughly 200,000 clones, approximately 53% of them present only once. The researchers isolated CD4+ and CD8+ T cells from PBMCs by sorting. Findings and caveats of the study: Affected lesional scalp, above all in alopecia totalis/universalis, was more clonal than normal scalp. Scalp sequencing captures resident alphabeta T cells of normal skin too.

The CDR3 runs to 13 residues. Germline V CDR1 and CDR2: SNHLY, FYNNEI. V dropped 3 bases and J dropped 11; count of bases not matched to a gene: 7. The J gene is TRBJ2-5, the V gene TRBV2; TRBD2 matches 9 bases. The source material was CD8+ T cells sorted from blood. The sequence was collected from a human donor in good health. CDR3 sequence: CASSEAGGKEQYF. In DNA form, the CDR3 reads TGTGCCAGCAGTGAGGCGGGGGGGAAGGAGCAGTACTTC.